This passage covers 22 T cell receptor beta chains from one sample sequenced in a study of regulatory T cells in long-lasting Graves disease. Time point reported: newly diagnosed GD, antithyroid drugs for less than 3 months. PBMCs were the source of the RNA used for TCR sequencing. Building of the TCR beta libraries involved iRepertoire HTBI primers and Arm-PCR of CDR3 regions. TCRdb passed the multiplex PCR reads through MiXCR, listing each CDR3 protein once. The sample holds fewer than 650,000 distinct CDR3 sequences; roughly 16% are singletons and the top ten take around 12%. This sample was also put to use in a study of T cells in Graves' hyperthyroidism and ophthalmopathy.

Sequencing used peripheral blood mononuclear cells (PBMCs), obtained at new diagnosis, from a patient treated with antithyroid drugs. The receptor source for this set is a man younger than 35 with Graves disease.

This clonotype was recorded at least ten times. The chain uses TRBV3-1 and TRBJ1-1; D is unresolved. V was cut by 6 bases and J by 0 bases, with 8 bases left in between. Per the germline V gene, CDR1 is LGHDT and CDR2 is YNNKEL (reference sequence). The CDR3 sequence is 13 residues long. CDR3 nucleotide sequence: TGTGCCAGCAGGGGTACAGTGAACACTGAAGCTTTCTTT. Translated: CASRGTVNTEAFF.

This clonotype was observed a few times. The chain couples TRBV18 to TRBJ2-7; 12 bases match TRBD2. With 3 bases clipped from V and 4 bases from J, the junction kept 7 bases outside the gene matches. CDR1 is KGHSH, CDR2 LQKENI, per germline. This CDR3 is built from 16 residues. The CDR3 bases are TGTGCCAGCTCACCGACTAGCGGGAGTGGTTCGTACGAGCAGTACTTC. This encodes CASSPTSGSGSYEQYF.

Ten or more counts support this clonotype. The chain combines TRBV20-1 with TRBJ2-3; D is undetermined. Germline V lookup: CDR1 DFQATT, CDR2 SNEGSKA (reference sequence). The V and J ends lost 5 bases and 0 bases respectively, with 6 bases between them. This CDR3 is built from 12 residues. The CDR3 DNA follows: TGCAGTGCTTACCGCAGCACAGATACGCAGTATTTT. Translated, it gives CSAYRSTDTQYF.

The CDR3 reads CSAREGGRSYNEQFF. CDR3 in DNA: TGCAGTGCTAGAGAGGGCGGGAGGAGCTACAATGAGCAGTTCTTC. The rearrangement links TRBV20-1 to TRBJ2-1, with 8 bases identical to TRBD2. Germline V gene data show CDR1 as DFQATT and CDR2 as SNEGSKA (reference sequence). The CDR3 sequence is 15 residues long. V trimming: 0 bases; J trimming: 3 bases; junction bases outside the gene matches: 4.

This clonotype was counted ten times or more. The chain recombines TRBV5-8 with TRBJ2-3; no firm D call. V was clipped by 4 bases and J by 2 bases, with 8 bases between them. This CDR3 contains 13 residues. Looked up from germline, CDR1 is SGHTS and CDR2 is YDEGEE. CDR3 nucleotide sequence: TGTGCCAGCAGCCCGTTCGCCACAGATACGCAGTATTTT. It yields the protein CASSPFATDTQYF.

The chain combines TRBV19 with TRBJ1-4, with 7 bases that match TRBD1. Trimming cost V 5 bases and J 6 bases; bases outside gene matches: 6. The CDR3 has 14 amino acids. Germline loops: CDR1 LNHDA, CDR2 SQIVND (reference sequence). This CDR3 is CASSSQGRDEKLFF. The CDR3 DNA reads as TGTGCCAGTAGTTCACAGGGGCGGGATGAAAAACTGTTTTTT.

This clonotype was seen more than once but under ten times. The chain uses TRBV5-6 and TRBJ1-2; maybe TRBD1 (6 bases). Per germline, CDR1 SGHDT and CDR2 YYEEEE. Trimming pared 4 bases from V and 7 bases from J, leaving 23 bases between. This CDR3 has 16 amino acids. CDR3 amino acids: CASSKWWARGGPGYTF. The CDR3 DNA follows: TGTGCCAGCAGCAAATGGTGGGCTCGTGGGGGGCCTGGCTACACCTTC.

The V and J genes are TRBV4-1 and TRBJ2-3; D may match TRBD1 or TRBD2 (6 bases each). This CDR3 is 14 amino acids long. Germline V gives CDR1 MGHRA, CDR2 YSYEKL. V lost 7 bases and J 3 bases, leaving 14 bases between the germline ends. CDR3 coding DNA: TGCGCCAGCAAGGGGATAGGGGGGACAGATACGCAGTATTTT. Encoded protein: CASKGIGGTDTQYF.

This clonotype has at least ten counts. CDR3 protein: CASSQHAETQYF. The CDR3 nucleotides are TGTGCCAGCAGCCAGCACGCGGAGACCCAGTACTTC. V and J are TRBV3-1 and TRBJ2-5; D remains unclear. Germline V gives CDR1 LGHDT, CDR2 YNNKEL (reference sequence). V was cut by 3 bases and J by 5 bases, with 7 bases left in between. This CDR3 contains 12 residues.

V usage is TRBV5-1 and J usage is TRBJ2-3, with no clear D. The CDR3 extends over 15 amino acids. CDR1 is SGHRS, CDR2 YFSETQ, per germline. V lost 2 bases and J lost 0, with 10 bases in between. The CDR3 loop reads CASSFPAPSTDTQYF. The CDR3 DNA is TGCGCCAGCAGCTTCCCAGCCCCTAGCACAGATACGCAGTATTTT.

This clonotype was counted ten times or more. DNA of the CDR3: TGCAGTGCTAGAGATCGGGCAGGGTTAAGGAGCACTGAAGCTTTCTTT. Amino acids: CSARDRAGLRSTEAFF. J is TRBJ1-1 and V is TRBV20-1; a weak D match, TRBD1 (5 bases). The CDR3 is 16 amino acids. The germline V gene has CDR1 DFQATT and CDR2 SNEGSKA (reference sequence). V gave up 0 bases and J gave up 4 bases, with 18 bases separating them.

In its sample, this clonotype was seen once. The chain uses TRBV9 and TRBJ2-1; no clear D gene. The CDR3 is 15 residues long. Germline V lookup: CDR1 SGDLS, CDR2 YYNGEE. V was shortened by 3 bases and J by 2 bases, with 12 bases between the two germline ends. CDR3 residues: CASSGSRVTYNEQFF. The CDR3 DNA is TGTGCCAGCAGCGGAAGTCGAGTGACCTACAATGAGCAGTTCTTC. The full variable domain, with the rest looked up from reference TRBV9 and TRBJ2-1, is DSGVTQTPKHLITATGQRVTLRCSPRSGDLSVYWYQQSLDQGLQFLIQYYNGEERAKGNILERFSAQQFPDLHSELNLSSLELGDSALYFCASSGSRVTYNEQFFGPGTRLTVL.

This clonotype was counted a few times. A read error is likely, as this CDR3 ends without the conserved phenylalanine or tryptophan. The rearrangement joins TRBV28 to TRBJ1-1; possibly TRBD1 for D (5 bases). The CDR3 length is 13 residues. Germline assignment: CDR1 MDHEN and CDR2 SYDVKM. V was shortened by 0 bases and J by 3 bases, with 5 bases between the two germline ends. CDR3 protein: CASSLWGDTEAFS. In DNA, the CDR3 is TGTGCCAGCAGTTTATGGGGGGACACTGAAGCTTTCTCT.

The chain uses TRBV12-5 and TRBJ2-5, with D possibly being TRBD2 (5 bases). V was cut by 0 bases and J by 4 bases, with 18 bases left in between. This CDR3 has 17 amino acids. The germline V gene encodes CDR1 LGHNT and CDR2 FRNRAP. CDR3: CASGLVLDRLLTETQYF. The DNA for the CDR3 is TGTGCTAGTGGTTTGGTTCTAGATAGACTATTGACAGAGACCCAGTACTTC.

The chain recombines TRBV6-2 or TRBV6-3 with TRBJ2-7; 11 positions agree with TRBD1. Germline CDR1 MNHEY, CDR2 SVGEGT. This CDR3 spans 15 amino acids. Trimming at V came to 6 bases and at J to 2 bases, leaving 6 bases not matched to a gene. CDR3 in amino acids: CASRTGGQGAYEQYF. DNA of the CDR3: TGTGCCAGCAGGACCGGGGGACAGGGGGCCTACGAGCAGTACTTC.

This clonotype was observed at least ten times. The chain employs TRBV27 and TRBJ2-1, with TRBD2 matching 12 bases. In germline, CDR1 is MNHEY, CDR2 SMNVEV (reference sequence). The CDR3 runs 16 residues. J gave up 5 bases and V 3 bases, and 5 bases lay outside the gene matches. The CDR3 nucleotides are TGTGCCAGCAGTTTCCTAGCGGGAGGGGTCCACAATGAGCAGTTCTTC. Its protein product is CASSFLAGGVHNEQFF.

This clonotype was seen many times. CDR3 sequence (DNA): TGTGCCAGCAGTTTTTGGACGGACAGCTCCTACAATGAGCAGTTCTTC. Its protein is CASSFWTDSSYNEQFF. The chain couples TRBV28 to TRBJ2-1; TRBD1 might be the D (6 bases). The CDR3 length is 16 residues. The germline V gene encodes CDR1 MDHEN and CDR2 SYDVKM. V lost 3 bases and J 0 bases, leaving 12 bases between the germline ends.

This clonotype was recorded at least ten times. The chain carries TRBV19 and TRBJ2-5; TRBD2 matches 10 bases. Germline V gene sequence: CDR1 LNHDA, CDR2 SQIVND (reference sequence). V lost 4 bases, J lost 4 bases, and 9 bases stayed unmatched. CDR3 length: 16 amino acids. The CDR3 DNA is TGTGCCAGTAGTAACCATCCTAGCGGGAGTTCAGAGACCCAGTACTTC. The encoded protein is CASSNHPSGSSETQYF.

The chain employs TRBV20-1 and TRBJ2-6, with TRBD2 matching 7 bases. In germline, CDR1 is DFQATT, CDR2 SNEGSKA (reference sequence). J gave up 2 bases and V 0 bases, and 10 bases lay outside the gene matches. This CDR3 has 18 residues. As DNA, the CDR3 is TGCAGTGCTAGAGATGGGTTAACCGGGGGGACTGGGGCCAACGTCCTGACTTTC. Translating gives CSARDGLTGGTGANVLTF.

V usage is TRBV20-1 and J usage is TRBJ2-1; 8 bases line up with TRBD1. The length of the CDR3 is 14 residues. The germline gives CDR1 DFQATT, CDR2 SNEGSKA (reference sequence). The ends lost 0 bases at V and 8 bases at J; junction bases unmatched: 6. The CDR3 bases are TGCAGTGCTAGAGATCAGGGGGCAAGATATGAGCAGTTCTTC. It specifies CSARDQGARYEQFF.

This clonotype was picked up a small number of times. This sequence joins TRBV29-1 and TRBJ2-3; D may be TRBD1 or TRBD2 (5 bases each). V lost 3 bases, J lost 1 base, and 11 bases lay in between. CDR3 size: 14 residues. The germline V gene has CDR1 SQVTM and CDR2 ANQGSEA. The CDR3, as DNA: TGCAGCGTTGAGTGGGGGTCCCGCACAGATACGCAGTATTTT. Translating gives CSVEWGSRTDTQYF.

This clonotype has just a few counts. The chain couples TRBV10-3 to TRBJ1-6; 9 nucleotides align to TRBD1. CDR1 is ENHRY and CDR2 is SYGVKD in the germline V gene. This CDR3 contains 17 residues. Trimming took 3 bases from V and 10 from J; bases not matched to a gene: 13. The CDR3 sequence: CAISDPVPGQGRSPLHF. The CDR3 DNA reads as TGTGCCATCAGTGACCCAGTTCCGGGACAGGGAAGATCACCCCTCCACTTT.